A selection of T cell receptor beta chains follows, all from one sample in a study of cytomegalovirus exposure and HLA in healthy donors. TCRdb's table, derived via immunoSEQ multiplex PCR, lists solely in-frame clones and lacks some. The data show about 90,000 clones, more than 60% seen once. Sequencing input: PBMCs. The source of these receptors is a young man in good health and CMV-seronegative. Each CDR3 is given with its conserved first and last residue. Fields, in order: clone size, V gene, CDR3 protein. Size tells how often a clone was seen (once, few, many) or the class of an expanded clone, and some rows leave it out.

NA TRBV7-2 CASSPWTSNEQFF
NA TRBV5-1 CASSFRQGNTGELFF
NA TRBV29-1 CSTRTGKNTEAFF
NA TRBV5-4 CASSPRGQVSPLHF
few TRBV2 CASRGQRNTEAFF
NA TRBV5-1 CASSLAGRDEQFF
NA TRBV5-6 CASSGGDRYTDTQYF
NA TRBV7-9 CASSLDSFSGNTIYF
NA TRBV7-2 CASSPRGAVITDTQYF
NA TRBV30 CAWSVEGDEQYF
once TRBV5-6 CASSLDGRGRRELFF
NA TRBV5-1 CASSLATGSYNEQFF
NA TRBV5-1 CASSSKGERTNEKLFF
NA TRBV27 CANRPQKGDNTEAFF
NA TRBV7-3 CASSLRTATDTQYF
NA TRBV7-9 CASVGGQDYTEAFF
NA TRBV6-4 CASSPTALDGYTF
NA TRBV29-1 CSVGDSQLAKNIQYF
NA TRBV5-1 CASSLLTGAGDTQYF
NA TRBV29-1 CSVEGVDTEAFF
once TRBV5-4 CASSLGGDANEKLFF
NA TRBV19 CASSGQGAWQPQHF
NA TRBV5-1 CASSLGPGQDFSYEQYF
NA TRBV29-1 CSVEGGGRYEQYF
once TRBV29-1 CSATTSGGETQYF
NA TRBV2 CASSDSGTALF
NA TRBV5-5 CASSLGQLGNQPQHF
once TRBV11-1 CASSYRSGGSHEQFF
NA TRBV2 CASREDGKQYF
NA TRBV4-1 CASSQGHSGNTIYF
NA TRBV2 CASKAGTLQNEQFF
NA TRBV5-1 CAGSSTGEGYEQYF
NA TRBV5-6 CASSLAGGYNSPLHF
NA TRBV5-6 CASSLQGAGANVLTF
NA TRBV6-5 CASSFFLQGYTEAFF
once TRBV5-1 CASRVQVADEQFF
NA TRBV19 CASRGGSNQPQHF
NA TRBV4-2 CASSLQGEDSPLHF
NA TRBV2 CASSEPVTNTGELFF
NA TRBV19 CASSIGLNRVLNEKLFF
NA TRBV12-5 CASGRGGPTDTQYF
NA TRBV21-1 CASSNDSLVTSGANVLTF
NA TRBV5-8 CASSRGQGIGGYTF
NA TRBV6-1 CASSEYGQGLEKLFF
NA TRBV11-1 CASSLDAGNTEAFF
NA TRBV11-3 CASSKLRQGISSYEQYF
once TRBV5-1 CASSEDGGRNSPLHF
NA TRBV5-4 CASSLDEGPEAFF
NA TRBV12-5 CASGLVLGGSSYNSPLHF
NA TRBV5-1 CASSSDSPDTQYF
NA TRBV28 CASRDRESFFYEQYF
NA TRBV10-2 CATTRDPNTEAFF
NA TRBV27 CASSTEGTEAFF